A single sample is the source of the 19 T cell receptor beta chains below, sequenced in a study of PD-1 blockade in classical Hodgkin lymphoma. Every patient relapsed after autologous stem cell transplantation, and brentuximab vedotin exposure varied. Sequencing used immunoSEQ multiplex PCR; TCRdb keeps in-frame clones, though not all of them. The table shows approximately 100,000 clones, with 85% to 90% occurring only once. This sample comprised peripheral blood mononuclear cells (PBMCs), obtained before the second cycle of nivolumab. The receptors come from a human donor with classical Hodgkin lymphoma.

The chain is built from TRBV6-5 and TRBJ1-1, with unresolved D. V was pared by 2 bases and J by 1 base, with 11 bases between. The germline V gene has CDR1 MNHEY and CDR2 SVGAGI. The CDR3 is made up of 15 amino acids. CDR3 in DNA: TGTGCCAGCAGTTACGCCTCAGGAGCGAACACTGAAGCTTTCTTT. Protein sequence: CASSYASGANTEAFF.

The rearrangement uses TRBV16 and TRBJ1-5, with D perhaps matching TRBD1 (5 bases). The V gene lost 2 bases and the J gene lost 5 bases, with 10 bases spanning the gap. The CDR3 is 14 residues long. Germline loops: CDR1 KGHSY, CDR2 FQNENV. In nucleotides, the CDR3 is TGTGCCAGCAGCCAAGGGGCCAGTTATCAGCCCCAGCATTTT. Translating it yields CASSQGASYQPQHF.

This chain uses TRBV28 with TRBJ1-2, with TRBD1 matching over 12 bases. CDR1 and CDR2 from the germline V gene are MDHEN and SYDVKM. Trimming took 6 bases from V and 6 from J; bases not matched to a gene: 8. The CDR3 runs to 15 residues. CDR3 nucleotides: TGTGCCAGCAGCAGGGGGACAGGGGGCTGGAATGGCTACACCTTC. This codes for CASSRGTGGWNGYTF.

V gene TRBV7-2 combines with J gene TRBJ2-7, with 8 bases fitting TRBD2. V dropped 5 bases and J dropped 3; count of bases not matched to a gene: 9. This CDR3 comprises 15 residues. Germline assignment: CDR1 SGHTA and CDR2 FQGNSA. For the CDR3, the DNA is TGTGCCAGCAGCCTAAACGCGGGGGGCCGCTACGAGCAGTACTTC. Encoded protein: CASSLNAGGRYEQYF.

This clone is a singleton in its sample. The V call is TRBV9, the J call TRBJ1-1, with 11 bases that match TRBD1. With 3 bases clipped from V and 6 bases from J, the junction kept 10 bases outside the gene matches. This CDR3 is 16 amino acids long. Looked up from germline, CDR1 is SGDLS and CDR2 is YYNGEE. In nucleotides, the CDR3 is TGTGCCAGCAGCGAGCGGGACAGGGGGGTTTTTGCTGAAGCTTTCTTT. Its protein is CASSERDRGVFAEAFF.

V and J are TRBV29-1 and TRBJ2-1, with 8 bases identical to TRBD1. CDR3 length equals 15 residues. Germline CDR1 and CDR2: SQVTM and ANQGSEA. The ends lost 6 bases at V and 7 bases at J; junction bases unmatched: 14. CDR3 coding DNA: TGCAGCGTGCGGACAGGGATGGTGTGGTTGAATGAGCAGTTCTTC. It specifies CSVRTGMVWLNEQFF.

J is TRBJ1-4 and V is TRBV15; 10 bases line up with TRBD1. There are 15 residues in the CDR3. The V segment lost 5 bases and the J segment 4 bases; nucleotides outside the gene matches: 4. In germline, CDR1 is LNHNV, CDR2 YYDKDF (reference sequence). This CDR3 is CATSQDRGFNEKLFF. Here the CDR3 DNA reads TGTGCCACCAGCCAGGACAGGGGGTTTAATGAAAAACTGTTTTTT.

This clone was observed once. The rearrangement joins TRBV7-3 to TRBJ1-2, with D possibly TRBD1 on 5 matching bases. Trimming cost V 5 bases and J 3 bases, with 10 bases left between them. The germline V gene has CDR1 SGHTA and CDR2 FQGTGA. The CDR3 is 13 residues long. The CDR3 DNA reads as TGTGCCAGCAGCCCAGGGCCCGACTATGGCTACACCTTC. Its translation is CASSPGPDYGYTF.

The chain employs TRBV4-2 and TRBJ2-3; 7 positions match TRBD2. Germline V gives CDR1 LGHNA, CDR2 YNFKEQ. The CDR3 length is 16 residues. V shed 1 base and J 2 bases; nucleotides not matched to a gene: 6. The CDR3 spells CASSQVSSGATDTQYF. CDR3 nucleotides: TGTGCCAGCAGCCAAGTGTCTAGCGGTGCCACAGATACGCAGTATTTT.

V is TRBV5-1 and J is TRBJ1-1, with D unresolved. From germline, CDR1 is SGHRS and CDR2 YFSETQ. V lost 5 bases, J lost 4 bases, and 6 bases lay in between. The CDR3 consists of 11 residues. The CDR3 DNA follows: TGCGCCAGCAGAGAGAGCACTGAAGCTTTCTTT. The encoded protein is CASRESTEAFF.

The J gene is TRBJ1-1, the V gene TRBV7-9; D not certain. Germline assignment: CDR1 SEHNR and CDR2 FQNEAQ (reference sequence). The CDR3 consists of 15 residues. V shed 4 bases and J shed 0 bases, with 12 bases lying between them. The CDR3 region is CASSSQQQMNTEAFF. The CDR3 nucleotides read TGTGCCAGCAGCTCGCAACAGCAGATGAACACTGAAGCTTTCTTT.

This clone was seen just once. V is TRBV7-3 and J is TRBJ1-1; TRBD1 matches at 7 bases. CDR1 and CDR2 (germline): SGHTA, FQGTGA. This CDR3 has 14 amino acids. J was trimmed by 6 bases and V by 4 bases; bases with no gene match: 8. The CDR3 is CASSSNPGTAEAFF. DNA for the CDR3: TGTGCCAGCAGCTCCAACCCCGGGACAGCTGAAGCTTTCTTT.

The V call is TRBV6-1, the J call TRBJ1-2; TRBD1 aligns across 7 bases. This CDR3 comprises 17 residues. With V trimmed by 4 bases and J by 3 bases, 14 bases remained unmatched. Germline V gene lookup returns CDR1 MNHNS and CDR2 SASEGT. CDR3 region: CASSAVRMAGGDYGYTF. CDR3 DNA sequence: TGTGCCAGCAGTGCGGTTCGAATGGCAGGGGGTGACTATGGCTACACCTTC.

This clone is a singleton in its sample. The same CDR3 arises from other DNA sequences in this sample as well. The chain has TRBV20-1 and TRBJ1-1; D not certain. V was clipped by 3 bases and J by 1 base, with 3 bases between them. Germline CDR1 and CDR2: DFQATT and SNEGSKA (reference sequence). The CDR3 has 11 amino acids. The CDR3 DNA sequence: TGCAGTGCTAGGGGGAACACTGAAGCTTTCTTT. Residues: CSARGNTEAFF.

The CDR3 sequence: CASSLGLKGSSTDTQYF. The CDR3 region has the DNA TGTGCCAGCAGTTTGGGACTAAAGGGTTCTTCCACAGATACGCAGTATTTT. The chain carries TRBV28 and TRBJ2-3; 7 bases line up with TRBD2. Germline loops: CDR1 MDHEN, CDR2 SYDVKM. The length of the CDR3 is 17 residues. Trimming cost V 3 bases and J 2 bases; bases outside gene matches: 11. Using reference TRBV28 and TRBJ2-3 for the parts outside the CDR3, the full variable domain is DVKVTQSSRYLVKRTGEKVFLECVQDMDHENMFWYRQDPGLGLRLIYFSYDVKMKEKGDIPEGYSVSREKKERFSLILESASTNQTSMYLCASSLGLKGSSTDTQYFGPGTRLTVL.

The rearrangement joins TRBV6-6 to TRBJ2-1, with 9 bases fitting TRBD2. From germline, CDR1 is MNHNY and CDR2 SVGAGI (reference sequence). CDR3 length: 15 residues. J lost 10 bases, V lost 6 bases, and 13 bases had no gene match. The DNA of the CDR3 is TGTGCCAGCAGCAAGATGGTAGCGGGGGCGAGGGAGCAGTTCTTC. This codes for CASSKMVAGAREQFF.

J is TRBJ1-2 and V is TRBV30; no definite D call. The germline V gene encodes CDR1 GTSNPN and CDR2 SVGIG (reference sequence). This CDR3 is 20 amino acids long. Trimming pared 1 base from V and 3 bases from J, leaving 30 bases between. CDR3 DNA: TGTGCCTGGAGTGACCAGACGCCGAGACACGGACGCCCGAATTACTATGGCTACACCTTC. This encodes CAWSDQTPRHGRPNYYGYTF.

The V gene is TRBV7-9, the J gene TRBJ2-7; D is unclear. The CDR3 sequence is 13 residues long. Deletions cut 3 bases from V and 0 bases from J, with 6 bases between. Germline V gives CDR1 SEHNR, CDR2 FQNEAQ (reference sequence). CDR3 DNA: TGTGCCAGCAGCTTTGATAACTCCTACGAGCAGTACTTC. It is translated as CASSFDNSYEQYF.

The rearrangement uses TRBV27 and TRBJ2-1; TRBD2 agrees at 9 bases. After removal of 5 bases from V and 5 bases from J, the junction contained 4 bases not matched to a gene. The length of the CDR3 is 14 residues. From germline, CDR1 is MNHEY and CDR2 SMNVEV (reference sequence). CDR3 protein: CASSSGGSDNEQFF. The CDR3, as DNA: TGTGCCAGCAGTAGCGGGGGGTCTGACAATGAGCAGTTCTTC.